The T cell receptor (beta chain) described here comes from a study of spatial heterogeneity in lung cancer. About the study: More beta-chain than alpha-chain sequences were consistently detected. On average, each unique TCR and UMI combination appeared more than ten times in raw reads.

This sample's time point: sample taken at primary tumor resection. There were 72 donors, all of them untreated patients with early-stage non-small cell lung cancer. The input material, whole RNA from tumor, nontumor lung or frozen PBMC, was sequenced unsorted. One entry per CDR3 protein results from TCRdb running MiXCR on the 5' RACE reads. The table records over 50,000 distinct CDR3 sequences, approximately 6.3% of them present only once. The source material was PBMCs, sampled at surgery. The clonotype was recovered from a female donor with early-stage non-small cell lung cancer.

The CDR3 sequence: CASGPTYEQYF. The CDR3 bases are TGTGCCAGTGGACCTACCTACGAGCAGTACTTC. The genes are TRBV2 and TRBJ2-7; no reliable D call. The germline CDR1 and CDR2 sequences are SNHLY and FYNNEI. With 9 bases removed from V and 2 bases from J, the gap between germline ends came to 8 bases. This CDR3 comprises 11 residues.